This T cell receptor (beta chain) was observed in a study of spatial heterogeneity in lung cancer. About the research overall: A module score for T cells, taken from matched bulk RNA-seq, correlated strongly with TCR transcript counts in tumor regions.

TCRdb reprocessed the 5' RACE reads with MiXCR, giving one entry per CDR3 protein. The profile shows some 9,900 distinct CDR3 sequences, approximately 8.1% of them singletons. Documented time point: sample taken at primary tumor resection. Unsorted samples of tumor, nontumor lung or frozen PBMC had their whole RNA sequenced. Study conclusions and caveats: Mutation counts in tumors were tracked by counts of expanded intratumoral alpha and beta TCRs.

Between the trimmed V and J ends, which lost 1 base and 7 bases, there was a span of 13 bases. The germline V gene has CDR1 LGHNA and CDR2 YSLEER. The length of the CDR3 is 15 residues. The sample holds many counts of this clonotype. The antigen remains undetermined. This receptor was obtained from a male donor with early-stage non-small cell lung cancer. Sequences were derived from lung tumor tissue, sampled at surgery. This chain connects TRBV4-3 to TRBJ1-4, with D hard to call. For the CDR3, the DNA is TGCGCCAGCAGCCAAGGGACGGTGGGTGGTGAAAAACTGTTTTTT. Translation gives CASSQGTVGGEKLFF.